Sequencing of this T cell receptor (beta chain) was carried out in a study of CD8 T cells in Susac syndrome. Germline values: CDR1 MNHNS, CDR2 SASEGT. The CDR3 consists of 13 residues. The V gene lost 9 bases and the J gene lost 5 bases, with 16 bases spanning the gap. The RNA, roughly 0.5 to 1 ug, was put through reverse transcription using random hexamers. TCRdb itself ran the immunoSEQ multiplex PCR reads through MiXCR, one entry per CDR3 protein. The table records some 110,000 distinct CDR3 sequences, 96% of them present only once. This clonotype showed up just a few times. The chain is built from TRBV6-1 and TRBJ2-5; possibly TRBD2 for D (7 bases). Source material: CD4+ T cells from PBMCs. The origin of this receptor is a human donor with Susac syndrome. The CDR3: CASARGAGETQYF. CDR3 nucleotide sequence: TGTGCCAGTGCTCGGGGGGCGGGCGAGACCCAGTACTTC.